The present T cell receptor beta chain was sequenced within a study of blood T cell repertoires in COVID-19. Study details: Material from acute and convalescent COVID-19 was sourced from the United States, Italy and Spain.

CDR1 is SGHRS, CDR2 YFSETQ, per germline. J lost 4 bases, V lost 2 bases, and 3 bases had no gene match. The CDR3 has 15 amino acids. Using immunoSEQ multiplex PCR, the repertoire was profiled, and TCRdb retains in-frame clones only, with some absent. There are some 120,000 clones in the sample; roughly 90% occur only once, and 3.7% lies in the top ten. The gene calls are TRBV5-1 and TRBJ2-2; 9 bases agree with TRBD2. The clonotype was recovered from a man in his fifties with active COVID-19. The sample taken for sequencing was peripheral blood. CDR3 DNA: TGCGCCAGCAGCTTTGGTAGCGGGAGCACCGGGGAGCTGTTTTTT. Translated, it gives CASSFGSGSTGELFF. Supplemented by reference TRBV5-1 and TRBJ2-2, the full variable domain reads KAGVTQTPRYLIKTRGQQVTLSCSPISGHRSVSWYQQTPGQGLQFLFEYFSETQRNKGNFPGRFSGRQFSNSRSEMNVSTLELGDSALYLCASSFGSGSTGELFFGEGSRLTVL.